This T cell receptor beta chain was captured by sequencing in a study of T cell clonotyping in hematopoietic cell transplantation. Germline CDR1 ENHRY, CDR2 SYGVKD. Unmatched junction bases numbered 2, after V lost 9 bases and J lost 0 bases. This CDR3 comprises 14 residues. Sequencing was performed with immunoSEQ multiplex PCR; in TCRdb, only in-frame clones are kept and a portion is missing. Of 15,000 to 20,000 clones detected, about 80% appear once; the ten largest clones hold less than 20%. The time point here: recipient sample about 28 days before transplant, after cytoreduction. Blood collection times were about day -28 and days 30, 100, 180 posttransplant.

The receptor was derived from a man aged 55 to 69 with acute myeloid leukemia. Some clones in this sample may be carry-over from other donors' samples. Sequences were derived from peripheral blood mononuclear cells, sampled before stem cell transplant. The rearrangement links TRBV10-3 to TRBJ1-5, with 10 bases identical to TRBD1. CDR3 DNA: TGTGCCATAGGGACAGGGGATAGCAATCAGCCCCAGCATTTT. This encodes CAIGTGDSNQPQHF.